This entry describes one TCR beta chain. No antigen is known for it. A far larger clone differs by one base, so this is likely a read error. The donors were healthy, HIV-negative adults with no recently reported acute infections or vaccinations. Only Caucasian adults living in Nashville, Tennessee, USA were represented among the donors. For unsorted samples, around 90 million PBMCs were counted, and genomic DNA was extracted using the QIAamp DNA Blood Mini kit. Blood was collected by leukapheresis, and PBMCs were isolated by Ficoll-Histopaque density gradient centrifugation and then cryopreserved in liquid nitrogen vapor phase. TCR CDR3 regions were amplified from genomic DNA by multiplex PCR using the deep immunoSEQ assay. For each cell subset, the extracted genomic DNA was distributed evenly across all wells of several immunoSEQ 96-well plates, and each plate served as one replicate. For unsorted PBMC, about 270 ng of genomic DNA, equivalent to about 32,000 T cell genomes, went into each replicate PCR. Ten immunoSEQ deep assay plates were used to sequence the unsorted PBMC genomic DNA. The purified libraries were quantified using a Qubit 3.0 fluorometer, sized with a Bioanalyzer 2100, and then quantified again using the KAPA Library Quantification kit. A separate single-read 150-cycle Illumina NextSeq 550 flow cell was used to sequence each immunoSEQ 96-well plate. The original pipeline was this. The immunoSEQ output contained only junctional sequences without quality scores, so filtering could not match that applied to full-length reads. To assign V/J genes and CDR3, sequences were annotated against IMGT germline references using PyIR, a Python wrapper for IgBLAST v1.9. Reads were filtered out if the reads had weak V/J assignments (E-value above 1e-6), no CDR3, stop codons, out-of-frame junctions, or ambiguous translated residues. V3J clonotypes were defined as sequences sharing the same inferred V gene, J gene, and CDR3 amino acid sequence. To compute the percentage overlap between repertoires, the number of shared unique clonotypes was divided by the size of the smaller repertoire. Richness of each repertoire was evaluated using RTK rarefaction, the Chao1 estimator, and Recon v2.1 estimates of unobserved clonotypes. The immuneACCESS repertoire file appears here via TCRdb, limited to in-frame rearrangements. These files lack a portion of the clones; in checked studies, under half of the deficit traces to unresolved V genes, and the cause of the others is not known. The DNA gave D and trimming, while V, J and clone size come from that table. The sample includes about 490,000 clones, with roughly 80% observed a single time. The top ten hold about 12% of the sample.

The germline V gene yields WSHSY for CDR1 and SAAADI for CDR2. There are 16 amino acids in the CDR3, from cysteine to phenylalanine inclusive. CDR3 DNA is the only sequence kept; it has 48 bases, read in frame from the first base. The data are from a study of shared clonotypes between healthy human individuals (dated by TCRdb to the early 2020s). Notes on the research overall: A few men and a couple of women, aged 18 to 49 years, made up the cohort. The study deeply sequenced blood TCR repertoires of about 5 healthy adults to estimate repertoire size and the extent of clonotype sharing between individuals. To increase sequencing depth and limit assay-specific biases, TCR repertoire library preparation and sequencing were carried out by different laboratories using diverse techniques. Leukapheresis yielded between about 0.85 and 9 billion PBMCs per donor.

Summary of the overall study and its limitations: Sampling was limited to blood, and TCR repertoires in tissue likely differ from TCR repertoires in blood. Pairwise subsampling led to the expectation that sequencing depth would affect the degree of clonotype sharing among donors. The small number of donors limited the genetic and exposure-history diversity represented.

The chain is made from TRBV10-2 and TRBJ2-1, and 9 junction bases match TRBD2. Sample: PBMCs. The clonotype originates from a woman in her 40s in good health. Some clones in this sample may be carry-over from other donors' samples. The DNA sequence is TGCGCCAGCACAGGGTTTAGCGGGAGCTCCTACGATGAGCAGTTCTTC. Its protein reads: CASTGFSGSSYDEQFF.